Presented here are 16 T cell receptor beta chains from one specimen sequenced in a study of blood T cell repertoires in COVID-19. Profiling relied on immunoSEQ multiplex PCR, and the TCRdb table lists in-frame clones only, not all of them. The table has tens of thousands of clones, about 92% seen once. Material: peripheral blood. The receptors here all came from a man aged 55 to 70 with acute or convalescent COVID-19.

The V and J genes are TRBV7-8 and TRBJ2-7, with 9 positions matching TRBD2. Germline trimming cut 5 bases from V and 6 bases from J; bases unmatched to any gene: 14. Germline V gene sequence: CDR1 SGHVS, CDR2 FQNEAQ. The CDR3 extends over 16 amino acids. The CDR3, as DNA: TGTGCCAGCAGCCCCCGGGGGCCAGCGGGGGGCGGCGAGCAGTACTTC. Protein: CASSPRGPAGGGEQYF.

The rearrangement joins TRBV11-2 to TRBJ1-1, with 8 positions matching TRBD1. Per the germline V gene, CDR1 is SGHAT and CDR2 is FQNNGV. This CDR3 is built from 16 residues. V was clipped by 1 base and J by 5 bases; unmatched bases: 9. The CDR3 DNA sequence: TGTGCCAGCAGCTTAGGTTCAGGGGGCTATGGGACTGAAGCTTTCTTT. This encodes CASSLGSGGYGTEAFF.

The chain employs TRBV24-1 and TRBJ2-1; D is uncertain. The CDR3 spans 12 residues. The V gene's germline CDR1 is KGHDR and CDR2 SFDVKD. With 1 base removed from V and 6 bases from J, the gap between germline ends came to 3 bases. This CDR3 reads CATSDFGNEQFF. CDR3 nucleotide sequence: TGTGCCACCAGTGATTTCGGCAATGAGCAGTTCTTC.

The J gene is TRBJ2-3, the V gene TRBV5-4; TRBD1 is a possible D gene (6 bases). The germline V and J ends were trimmed by 2 bases and 2 bases, with 12 bases remaining between them. CDR3 length equals 15 residues. CDR1 is SGHNT, CDR2 YYREEE, per germline (reference sequence). CDR3 sequence (DNA): TGTGCCAGCAGCTTTAATAGGGGGATCACAGATACGCAGTATTTT. It yields the protein CASSFNRGITDTQYF.

This clone has more than one count but fewer than ten. The V gene is TRBV10-2, the J gene TRBJ2-5; D gene ambiguous. The CDR3 runs 12 residues. V gave up 3 bases and J gave up 1 base, with 3 bases separating them. Germline-derived CDR1 and CDR2 are WSHSY and SAAADI. The CDR3 protein is CASSDIQETQYF. The CDR3 bases are TGCGCCAGCAGTGATATCCAAGAGACCCAGTACTTC.

This chain joins TRBV5-4 and TRBJ2-5; D is undetermined. The CDR3 length is 14 residues. Per germline, CDR1 SGHNT and CDR2 YYREEE (reference sequence). The germline V and J ends were trimmed by 0 bases and 2 bases, with 8 bases remaining between them. The CDR3 here is CASSLGAAQETQYF. In DNA, the CDR3 is TGTGCCAGCAGCTTGGGGGCAGCTCAAGAGACCCAGTACTTC.

The gene calls are TRBV6-6 and TRBJ1-1; TRBD1 is a possible D gene (6 bases). Germline V gene lookup returns CDR1 MNHNY and CDR2 SVGAGI (reference sequence). The CDR3 is made up of 17 amino acids. Trimming pared 5 bases from V and 6 bases from J, leaving 25 bases between. This chain's CDR3 is CASSRSVSWGSGAEAFF. The DNA of the CDR3 is TGTGCCAGCAGTCGATCGGTATCGTGGGGTTCAGGGGCTGAAGCTTTCTTT.

The chain joins TRBV7-3 to TRBJ2-3; tentatively, D is TRBD2 (5 bases). Germline V lookup: CDR1 SGHTA, CDR2 FQGTGA. The germline V and J ends were trimmed by 5 bases and 4 bases, with 13 bases remaining between them. This CDR3 contains 14 residues. CDR3 residues: CASSTRGTADTQYF. Written as DNA, the CDR3 is TGTGCCAGCAGCACTCGGGGTACCGCAGATACGCAGTATTTT. Using reference TRBV7-3 and TRBJ2-3 for the parts outside the CDR3, the full variable domain is GAGVSQTPSNKVTEKGKYVELRCDPISGHTALYWYRQSLGQGPEFLIYFQGTGAADDSGLPNDRFFAVRPEGSVSTLKIQRTERGDSAVYLCASSTRGTADTQYFGPGTRLTVL.

The J gene is TRBJ1-5, the V gene TRBV7-9, with TRBD1 identical over 7 bases. V was pared by 2 bases and J by 5 bases, with 0 bases of the junction left unmatched. There are 13 residues in the CDR3. In germline, CDR1 is SEHNR, CDR2 FQNEAQ (reference sequence). CDR3 nucleotide sequence: TGTGCCAGCAGCTTAACAGGGGATCAGCCCCAGCATTTT. Its translation is CASSLTGDQPQHF. Using reference TRBV7-9 and TRBJ1-5 for the parts outside the CDR3, the full variable domain is DTGVSQNPRHKITKRGQNVTFRCDPISEHNRLYWYRQTLGQGPEFLTYFQNEAQLEKSRLLSDRFSAERPKGSFSTLEIQRTEQGDSAMYLCASSLTGDQPQHFGDGTRLSIL.

The chain is built from TRBV3-1 (or the pseudogene TRBV3-2) and TRBJ2-3; D unresolved. This CDR3 spans 12 amino acids. With 3 bases removed from V and 10 bases from J, the gap between germline ends came to 11 bases. Germline V gives CDR1 LGHDT, CDR2 YNNKEL (reference sequence). Here the CDR3 DNA reads TGTGCCAGCAGCCAGGTCCAGGTCGCGCAGTATTTT. It codes for CASSQVQVAQYF.

DNA for the CDR3: TGCAGCGCAAAACAGGGTGCAGATACGCAGTATTTT. Its protein is CSAKQGADTQYF. The V gene is TRBV29-1, the J gene TRBJ2-3, with a weak D call TRBD1 (6 bases). The CDR3 runs to 12 residues. Germline V gene sequence: CDR1 SQVTM, CDR2 ANQGSEA. Trimming removed 7 bases at V and 4 bases at J, with 12 bases between.

A single count supports this clone. The chain combines TRBV19 with TRBJ1-1; D is unresolved. Germline lookup yields CDR1 LNHDA and CDR2 SQIVND (reference sequence). V lost 3 bases to trimming and J lost 8 bases, with 13 bases between them. This CDR3 is 13 amino acids long. CDR3 sequence: CASSIRGISEAFF. DNA of the CDR3: TGTGCCAGTAGTATCCGGGGTATAAGCGAAGCTTTCTTT.

A single count supports this clone. This chain joins TRBV6-5 and TRBJ1-2, with 8 positions matching TRBD1. The CDR3 is made up of 13 amino acids. Trimming cost V 6 bases and J 2 bases; bases outside gene matches: 2. Germline CDR1 is MNHEY and CDR2 is SVGAGI. The CDR3 nucleotides are TGTGCCAGCAGGGACAGGGTAAACTATGGCTACACCTTC. Translating it yields CASRDRVNYGYTF.

The rearrangement uses TRBV6-6 and TRBJ1-3, with 8 bases lining up with TRBD1. CDR1 and CDR2 (germline): MNHNY, SVGAGI (reference sequence). CDR3 size: 14 residues. V gave up 8 bases and J gave up 2 bases; unmatched junction bases: 5. The CDR3 sequence: CASGTGGTGNTIYF. The DNA of the CDR3 is TGTGCCAGCGGAACAGGGGGAACTGGAAACACCATATATTTT.

In its sample, this clone was seen once. The rearrangement uses TRBV6-5 and TRBJ1-2; the D is unclear. This CDR3 has 13 amino acids. In germline, CDR1 is MNHEY, CDR2 SVGAGI. Trimming took off 1 base at V and 8 bases at J, with 11 bases between the two ends. The DNA for the CDR3 is TGTGCCAGCAGTTACTTCTCTAACGGGGGCTACACCTTC. Its translation is CASSYFSNGGYTF.

The chain has TRBV2 and TRBJ2-4; 12 bases map to TRBD2. V shed 6 bases and J 0 bases; nucleotides not matched to a gene: 0. From germline, CDR1 is SNHLY and CDR2 FYNNEI. The CDR3 is 15 amino acids. CDR3 residues: CASRLAGGAKNIQYF. The CDR3, as DNA: TGTGCCAGCAGACTAGCGGGGGGAGCCAAAAACATTCAGTACTTC.